This section outlines one TCR beta chain sequence together with its context. Its antigen is undetermined. This entry is derived from a study of cytomegalovirus exposure and HLA in healthy donors. The protocol was immunoSEQ multiplex PCR, while the TCRdb copy is restricted to in-frame clones and leaves out a portion. The sample yields 150,000 to 200,000 clones, approximately 96% seen once. Broader study findings: Reported performance of the classifier showed diagnosis of cytomegalovirus status with high specificity and sensitivity. Among TCR beta chains, those listed as cytomegalovirus-associated numbered over 150. While the bulk of TCR sequences proved rare, some public TCRs turned up in many donors.

The V end lost 5 bases, the J end lost 4 bases, and 14 bases lay between the germline ends. CDR3 size: 14 residues. Germline CDR1 reads MNHNS; CDR2 reads SASEGT. V and J are TRBV6-1 and TRBJ1-2, with D possibly TRBD1 on 6 matching bases. The TCR was taken from a woman under 30 in good health and CMV-seronegative. The material sequenced was PBMCs. The CDR3 loop is CASSPKTGGYGYTF. CDR3 sequence (DNA): TGTGCCAGCAGTCCTAAGACAGGAGGCTATGGCTACACCTTC.